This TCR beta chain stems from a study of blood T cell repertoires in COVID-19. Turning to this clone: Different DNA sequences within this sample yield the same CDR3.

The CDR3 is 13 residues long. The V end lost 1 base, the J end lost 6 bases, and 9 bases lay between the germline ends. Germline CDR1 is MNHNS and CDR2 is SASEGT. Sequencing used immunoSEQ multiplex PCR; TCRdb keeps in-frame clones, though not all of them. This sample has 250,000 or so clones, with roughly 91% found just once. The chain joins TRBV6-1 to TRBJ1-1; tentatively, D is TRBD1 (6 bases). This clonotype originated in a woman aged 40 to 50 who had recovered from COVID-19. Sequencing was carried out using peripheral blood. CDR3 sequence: CASSEVRGAEAFF. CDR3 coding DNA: TGTGCCAGCAGTGAAGTCAGGGGTGCTGAAGCTTTCTTT.